This T cell receptor (beta chain) was sequenced for a study of radiation and T cells in renal cell carcinoma. At the level of the study: Nephrectomy followed 15 Gy stereotactic body radiation by 4 weeks. Study outcomes and limitations: No pretreatment tumor biopsies were available for baseline clonotypes. From baseline, blood top tumor clonotypes peaked at 2 weeks post-radiation.

Documented time point: blood 2 weeks post-SBRT. Documented treatment: 15 Gy SBRT to primary tumor, nephrectomy 4 weeks later. This CDR3 is built from 12 residues. Germline CDR1 reads MNHEY; CDR2 reads SMNVEV (reference sequence). The germline V and J ends were trimmed by 6 bases and 7 bases, with 12 bases remaining between them. This clone was seen a few times. What it recognizes is unknown. Sequenced by immunoSEQ multiplex PCR; TCRdb stores in-frame clones only, minus some. Of about 120,000 clones detected, around 81% appear once; the ten largest clones hold roughly 5.9%. The sequence was collected from a middle-aged man with renal cell carcinoma. The genes are TRBV27 and TRBJ1-1; D is perhaps TRBD1 (5 bases). Specimen: blood, collected from a patient whose treatment included radiotherapy and nephrectomy. CDR3 protein: CASSQGAHEAFF. The CDR3 DNA sequence: TGTGCCAGCAGCCAAGGGGCACATGAAGCTTTCTTT.